This record concerns one TCR beta chain sequence. Reanalyzing the 5' RACE reads, TCRdb keeps one entry per CDR3 protein, without DNA. The sample table sets out a few hundred thousand distinct CDR3 sequences. This sample is part of a study of T cells expressing NK-cell markers. This CDR3 is built from 15 residues. Germline V gene lookup returns CDR1 SGHTA and CDR2 FQGTGA. Sequencing used blood T cells: a sorted CD56 or NKG2C T cell subset, CD4+ or CD8+ T cells, or bulk PBMC T cells (not recorded which). This receptor was taken from a man aged 18-75 years in good health. The rearrangement uses TRBV7-3 and TRBJ1-1; the TCRdb call, TRBD1, lacks DNA for checking. The CDR3 here is CASSLQGHTNTEAFF. The whole variable domain, filled in from reference TRBV7-3 and TRBJ1-1, reads GAGVSQTPSNKVTEKGKYVELRCDPISGHTALYWYRQSLGQGPEFLIYFQGTGAADDSGLPNDRFFAVRPEGSVSTLKIQRTERGDSAVYLCASSLQGHTNTEAFFGQGTRLTVV.